Below are 28 T cell receptor beta chains sequenced from a single sample in a study of long-term antiretroviral therapy in people with HIV. Researchers ran immunoSEQ v3.0 at survey level. Only in-frame clones appear in the TCRdb table, and some are missing; sequencing was by immunoSEQ multiplex PCR. The sample contains roughly 25,000 clones, around 79% of which appear only once. The specimen was unsorted PBMCs, collected 2.1 years after starting antiretroviral therapy. Source of these receptors: a man aged 30 to 45 with HIV.

As DNA, the CDR3 is TGCGCCAGCAGTCAATCGCAGGCAGTTCACTACGAGCAGTACTTC. It codes for CASSQSQAVHYEQYF. The V and J genes are TRBV23-1 and TRBJ2-7; the D is unclear. TRBV23-1 is classed as an ORF, of uncertain function. The germline V and J ends were trimmed by 0 bases and 3 bases, with 12 bases remaining between them. This CDR3 region has 15 residues.

The CDR3 coding sequence is TGTGCCAGCAGCGGGACAGCCGCTGAAAAACTGTTTTTT. Amino acid sequence: CASSGTAAEKLFF. The gene calls are TRBV2 and TRBJ1-4; 7 bases agree with TRBD1. V was pared by 6 bases and J by 7 bases, with 5 bases of the junction left unmatched. The CDR3 totals 13 residues. CDR1 is SNHLY, CDR2 FYNNEI, per germline.

The chain is built from TRBV21-1 and TRBJ1-3. TRBV21-1 is a recognized pseudogene. The CDR3 extends over 17 amino acids. CDR3 sequence (DNA): TGTGCCAGCAGCTTCCCCCCGGGAGGGAGCTCTGGAAACACCATATATTTT. This gives the protein CASSFPPGGSSGNTIYF.

The chain is built from TRBV5-3 and TRBJ2-7, with no clear D. TRBV5-3 is filed as an ORF, its function uncertain. CDR3 length equals 16 residues. V gave up 0 bases and J gave up 5 bases, with 18 bases separating them. The CDR3 is CARSLDSLLKNDEQYF. The CDR3 DNA reads as TGTGCCAGAAGCTTGGACTCTTTGCTTAAGAACGACGAGCAGTACTTC.

This clone came up once. This chain connects TRBV11-2 to TRBJ2-3; 10 bases match TRBD1. J gave up 3 bases and V 3 bases, and 3 bases lay outside the gene matches. CDR3 size: 15 residues. The germline CDR1 and CDR2 sequences are SGHAT and FQNNGV. Here the CDR3 DNA reads TGTGCCAGCAGCTTGCTGGGACAGGGGACAGATACGCAGTATTTT. It translates to CASSLLGQGTDTQYF.

This clone has more than one count but fewer than ten. This chain joins TRBV5-4 and TRBJ1-2; D is possibly TRBD1 (5 bases). Trimming removed 0 bases from V and 5 bases from J, with 8 bases in between. CDR3 length: 13 amino acids. Germline V gene lookup returns CDR1 SGHNT and CDR2 YYREEE (reference sequence). The CDR3 DNA reads as TGTGCCAGCAGCTTGGGACAGCTATATGGCTACACCTTC. It specifies CASSLGQLYGYTF.

This chain uses TRBV2 with TRBJ2-1; 10 bases fit TRBD1. The CDR3 has 14 residues. V was pared by 6 bases and J by 8 bases, with 7 bases of the junction left unmatched. Germline loops: CDR1 SNHLY, CDR2 FYNNEI. Written as DNA, the CDR3 is TGTGCCAGCAGCCGGGACAGGGGCCTATATGAGCAGTTCTTC. This codes for CASSRDRGLYEQFF.

This sequence joins TRBV9 and TRBJ1-2, with D possibly being TRBD1 (5 bases). Germline V CDR1 and CDR2: SGDLS, YYNGEE. The V gene lost 0 bases and the J gene lost 3 bases, with 12 bases spanning the gap. This CDR3 has 15 residues. In DNA form, the CDR3 reads TGTGCCAGCAGCGTAGGTGGCAGGGCGGACTATGGCTACACCTTC. It specifies CASSVGGRADYGYTF. Full variable domain (missing parts from reference TRBV9 and TRBJ1-2): DSGVTQTPKHLITATGQRVTLRCSPRSGDLSVYWYQQSLDQGLQFLIQYYNGEERAKGNILERFSAQQFPDLHSELNLSSLELGDSALYFCASSVGGRADYGYTFGSGTRLTVV.

The chain couples TRBV6-1 to TRBJ2-7; D may correspond to TRBD1 or TRBD2 (5 bases each). Germline-derived CDR1 and CDR2 are MNHNS and SASEGT. V lost 1 base and J 6 bases, leaving 16 bases between the germline ends. The CDR3 totals 15 residues. CDR3 amino acids: CASSEGPGPLSEQYF. The CDR3, as DNA: TGTGCCAGCAGTGAAGGTCCGGGACCCTTGAGCGAGCAGTACTTC.

This clone was recorded a few times. The chain carries TRBV28 and TRBJ2-7; maybe TRBD1 (5 bases). CDR3 length equals 13 residues. Germline V gives CDR1 MDHEN, CDR2 SYDVKM. With 6 bases removed from V and 0 bases from J, the gap between germline ends came to 9 bases. CDR3 in DNA: TGTGCCAGCAGCTCTCAGGGCTCCTACGAGCAGTACTTC. Translated, it gives CASSSQGSYEQYF.

V is TRBV13 and J is TRBJ2-1; D not certain. CDR3 length: 14 residues. Germline CDR1 reads PRHDT; CDR2 reads FYEKMQ (reference sequence). The germline V and J ends were trimmed by 4 bases and 7 bases, with 14 bases remaining between them. The CDR3 nucleotides are TGTGCCAGCAGCTCTACCGACGAGAGGAATGAGCAGTTCTTC. This gives the protein CASSSTDERNEQFF.

This clone was seen a few times. The CDR3, as DNA: TGCGCCAGCAGCCCGGGACTAGCGGGTCTCACAGATACGCAGTATTTT. Amino acids: CASSPGLAGLTDTQYF. The chain recombines TRBV5-1 with TRBJ2-3; 12 bases agree with TRBD2. With 4 bases clipped from V and 2 bases from J, the junction kept 5 bases outside the gene matches. Germline CDR1 and CDR2: SGHRS and YFSETQ. The CDR3 contains 16 residues.

This clone was counted between two and nine times. The V and J genes are TRBV7-2 and TRBJ2-2, with 12 positions matching TRBD2. Germline V lookup: CDR1 SGHTA, CDR2 FQGNSA. V gave up 5 bases and J gave up 5 bases; unmatched junction bases: 9. This CDR3 is built from 17 residues. CDR3 protein: CASSPSGLAGFTGELFF. Here the CDR3 DNA reads TGTGCCAGCAGCCCGTCGGGACTAGCGGGCTTTACCGGGGAGCTGTTTTTT.

The chain couples TRBV29-1 to TRBJ2-5; D is unresolved. CDR3 length: 13 residues. V lost 8 bases and J lost 2, with 15 bases in between. Germline CDR1 is SQVTM and CDR2 is ANQGSEA. This chain's CDR3 is CSTKVASQETQYF. The DNA of the CDR3 is TGCAGCACTAAAGTCGCGAGTCAAGAGACCCAGTACTTC.

V and J are TRBV9 and TRBJ2-3; TRBD2 agrees at 15 bases. V shed 4 bases, J shed 6 bases, and the junction held 9 bases outside the gene matches. This CDR3 contains 17 residues. Germline V CDR1 and CDR2: SGDLS, YYNGEE. The CDR3 nucleotides are TGTGCCAGCAGCTTCTCCGGGACTAGCGGGAGGATTGATACGCAGTATTTT. This gives the protein CASSFSGTSGRIDTQYF.

This clone appeared once. This chain connects TRBV7-2 to TRBJ2-5, with 10 bases that match TRBD2. CDR3 length: 17 amino acids. Looked up from germline, CDR1 is SGHTA and CDR2 is FQGNSA. Trimming at V came to 3 bases and at J to 5 bases, leaving 12 bases not matched to a gene. CDR3 DNA: TGTGCCAGCAGCTTTTATGAGCGGGAGGGCCGGGTTGAGACCCAGTACTTC. It is translated as CASSFYEREGRVETQYF.

This rearrangement joins TRBV7-7 to TRBJ1-3, with D possibly matching TRBD1 (5 bases). With 4 bases removed from V and 0 bases from J, the gap between germline ends came to 10 bases. From germline, CDR1 is SSHAT and CDR2 FNYEAQ (reference sequence). This CDR3 contains 15 residues. The CDR3: CASSSGRDSGNTIYF. As DNA, the CDR3 is TGTGCCAGCAGCTCGGGACGGGACTCTGGAAACACCATATATTTT.

This clone has a handful of counts. The chain has TRBV7-2 and TRBJ2-7; weak D call: TRBD2 (5 bases). V lost 3 bases and J 0 bases, leaving 21 bases between the germline ends. Germline V gene data show CDR1 as SGHTA and CDR2 as FQGNSA. The CDR3 length is 18 residues. CDR3 nucleotide sequence: TGTGCCAGCAGCTTCGGCAGCAAGCGGTCCCTCAGCTCCTACGAGCAGTACTTC. Encoded protein: CASSFGSKRSLSSYEQYF.

This sequence joins TRBV27 and TRBJ2-2; D possibly matches TRBD1 or TRBD2 (7 bases each). V was cut by 6 bases and J by 5 bases, with 16 bases left in between. This CDR3 region has 15 residues. In germline, CDR1 is MNHEY, CDR2 SMNVEV (reference sequence). In DNA, the CDR3 is TGTGCCAGCAGGACAGGGCGGGAGAGAACCGGGGAGCTGTTTTTT. As protein: CASRTGRERTGELFF.

V and J are TRBV28 and TRBJ2-2; D might be TRBD1 (6 bases). The length of the CDR3 is 16 residues. Germline assignment: CDR1 MDHEN and CDR2 SYDVKM. Trimming cost V 6 bases and J 3 bases, with 17 bases left between them. The CDR3 is CASRRSGVKDTGELFF. Written as DNA, the CDR3 is TGTGCCAGCAGGCGGTCAGGGGTTAAGGACACCGGGGAGCTGTTTTTT.

V is TRBV28 and J is TRBJ1-6; a weak D match, TRBD1 (6 bases). There are 17 residues in the CDR3. V lost 5 bases, J lost 6 bases, and 20 bases lay in between. The germline gives CDR1 MDHEN, CDR2 SYDVKM. The CDR3 nucleotides are TGTGCCAGCAGTATGGGGGGCGCGGGACACCTTAATTCACCCCTCCACTTT. It translates to CASSMGGAGHLNSPLHF.

The rearrangement uses TRBV15 and TRBJ1-2, with a weak D call TRBD1 (5 bases). From germline, CDR1 is LNHNV and CDR2 YYDKDF (reference sequence). The CDR3 totals 16 residues. The V gene lost 2 bases and the J gene lost 3 bases, with 16 bases spanning the gap. The DNA for the CDR3 is TGTGCCACCAGCAGACCCAACCCTGACAGAGACTATGGCTACACCTTC. Translated, it gives CATSRPNPDRDYGYTF.

CDR3 DNA: TGTGCCAGCAGCGTAGCGATGCTGAACACTGAAGCTTTCTTT. It translates to CASSVAMLNTEAFF. V and J are TRBV9 and TRBJ1-1; D uncertain. This CDR3 has 14 residues. Trimming removed 0 bases from V and 0 bases from J, with 6 bases in between. In germline, CDR1 is SGDLS, CDR2 YYNGEE.

The V call is TRBV7-9, the J call TRBJ2-7, with 8 nucleotides matching TRBD2. Trimming took 6 bases from V and 3 from J; bases not matched to a gene: 13. This CDR3 has 16 amino acids. CDR1 and CDR2 from the germline V gene are SEHNR and FQNEAQ (reference sequence). The CDR3 protein is CASSLIGAGGFYEQYF. In DNA, the CDR3 is TGTGCCAGCAGTCTCATTGGGGCGGGAGGATTCTACGAGCAGTACTTC.

This clone was recorded only once. This chain uses TRBV6-5 with TRBJ2-1; TRBD2 might be the D (6 bases). Trimming removed 2 bases from V and 5 bases from J, with 13 bases in between. This CDR3 region has 15 residues. The germline CDR1 and CDR2 sequences are MNHEY and SVGAGI. The CDR3 reads CASSYGAWGDNEQFF. CDR3 nucleotide sequence: TGTGCCAGCAGTTACGGGGCCTGGGGGGACAATGAGCAGTTCTTC.

This clone came up once. V gene TRBV23-1 combines with J gene TRBJ1-4; D may be TRBD1 (5 bases). TRBV23-1 is annotated as an ORF whose role is uncertain. The ends were cut back, 5 bases at V and 8 bases at J, with 18 bases in the middle. The CDR3 spans 15 residues. CDR3 region: CASSGRSGRAEKLFF. As DNA, the CDR3 is TGCGCCAGCAGTGGTCGTTCAGGGAGAGCGGAAAAACTGTTTTTT.

The rearrangement joins TRBV6-6 to TRBJ2-5; possible D gene TRBD1, 6 bases. CDR1 MNHNY and CDR2 SVGAGI come from the germline V gene (reference sequence). The CDR3 consists of 16 residues. The ends were cut back, 5 bases at V and 4 bases at J, with 20 bases in the middle. The CDR3 region is CASSPSPPRGVETQYF. The CDR3 DNA reads TGTGCCAGCAGTCCCTCCCCCCCCAGGGGTGTAGAGACCCAGTACTTC.

About this clone: At one end the junction does not follow the germline gene, possibly because of a read error. J is TRBJ2-2 and V is TRBV11-2; 7 bases are a match to TRBD2. CDR3 size: 15 residues. Germline CDR1 and CDR2: SGHAT and FQNNGV. The CDR3 region is CASSLGRGNSGELFF. The CDR3 DNA is TGTGCCAGCAGCTTAGGGCGGGGGAACTCCGGGGAGCTGTTTTTT.